The 32 T cell receptor beta chains reported below all come from one sample, sequenced in a study of blood T cell repertoires in COVID-19. Assay used: immunoSEQ multiplex PCR; TCRdb lists only in-frame clones, some missing. The sample holds tens of thousands of clones; roughly 86% are singletons and the top ten take roughly 6.9%. The sample taken for sequencing was peripheral blood. These receptors were collected from a man aged 45 to 65 with active COVID-19.

The chain carries TRBV6-2 or TRBV6-3 and TRBJ2-1, with 12 bases lining up with TRBD2. V shed 6 bases, J shed 5 bases, and the junction held 8 bases outside the gene matches. The length of the CDR3 is 16 residues. Germline assignment: CDR1 MNHEY and CDR2 SVGEGT. CDR3: CASSPRTSGTNNEQFF. DNA for the CDR3: TGTGCCAGCAGCCCCCGGACTAGCGGGACGAACAATGAGCAGTTCTTC.

This chain connects TRBV6-1 to TRBJ2-5; 8 bases are shared with TRBD2. J gave up 5 bases and V 3 bases, and 8 bases lay outside the gene matches. In germline, CDR1 is MNHNS, CDR2 SASEGT. The CDR3 sequence is 15 residues long. The CDR3 region has the DNA TGTGCCAGCAGTGATGTCGGGGGGGCCTTTGAGACCCAGTACTTC. Residues: CASSDVGGAFETQYF.

The CDR3 sequence: CASRLTGVYGYTF. The CDR3 region has the DNA TGTGCCAGCAGACTGACAGGAGTCTATGGCTACACCTTC. This chain links TRBV6-5 with TRBJ1-2, with D tentatively TRBD1 (6 bases). The ends were cut back, 6 bases at V and 4 bases at J, with 12 bases in the middle. The CDR3 totals 13 residues. Germline-derived CDR1 and CDR2 are MNHEY and SVGAGI.

This chain joins TRBV7-8 and TRBJ1-1; maybe TRBD1 (6 bases). Germline V lookup: CDR1 SGHVS, CDR2 FQNEAQ. The CDR3 runs 13 residues. Trimming stripped 2 bases from V and 8 bases from J, with 12 bases between. For the CDR3, the DNA is TGTGCCAGCAGCTTAACGACAGGTACCGAAGCTTTCTTT. It yields the protein CASSLTTGTEAFF.

This chain links TRBV3-1 (or the pseudogene TRBV3-2) with TRBJ2-2; D gene uncertain. Germline V CDR1 and CDR2: LGHDT, YNNKEL (reference sequence). The CDR3 sequence is 17 residues long. V lost 3 bases and J 3 bases, leaving 17 bases between the germline ends. CDR3 in DNA: TGTGCCAGCAGCCAGATAGTCTTACCTCAGGACACCGGGGAGCTGTTTTTT. The encoded protein is CASSQIVLPQDTGELFF.

The chain links TRBV5-1 to TRBJ2-3; 8 bases are shared with TRBD1. V lost 5 bases, J lost 0 bases, and 14 bases stayed unmatched. The CDR3 loop spans 18 amino acids. Germline CDR1 reads SGHRS; CDR2 reads YFSETQ. The CDR3, as DNA: TGCGCCAGCAGTCAAAGTCCGGGACAGGCTTTTAGCACAGATACGCAGTATTTT. Residues: CASSQSPGQAFSTDTQYF.

This clone turned up a few times. The rearrangement links TRBV9 to TRBJ2-7, with D possibly TRBD1 on 6 matching bases. Germline CDR1 SGDLS, CDR2 YYNGEE. The V end was cut by 0 bases, the J end by 3 bases, with 13 bases between. This CDR3 has 15 amino acids. The CDR3 DNA follows: TGTGCCAGCAGCGTAGCCGGGCAGGGGATCTACGAGCAGTACTTC. This gives the protein CASSVAGQGIYEQYF.

The genes are TRBV7-9 and TRBJ2-3; 8 nucleotides match TRBD1. J gave up 3 bases and V 4 bases, and 3 bases lay outside the gene matches. The CDR3 spans 14 residues. The V gene's germline CDR1 is SEHNR and CDR2 FQNEAQ (reference sequence). In DNA, the CDR3 is TGTGCCAGCAGCTCGGGACAGGTAACAGATACGCAGTATTTT. Protein product: CASSSGQVTDTQYF.

This chain uses TRBV18 with TRBJ2-5; 8 nucleotides match TRBD1. Unmatched junction bases numbered 10, after V lost 5 bases and J lost 2 bases. The germline V gene encodes CDR1 KGHSH and CDR2 LQKENI. The CDR3 is made up of 16 amino acids. This CDR3 reads CASSSARQGWQETQYF. The CDR3 DNA sequence: TGTGCCAGCTCATCCGCACGACAGGGGTGGCAAGAGACCCAGTACTTC.

This sequence joins TRBV5-1 and TRBJ1-1, with D possibly TRBD1 on 5 matching bases. The germline V gene encodes CDR1 SGHRS and CDR2 YFSETQ. CDR3 length: 15 amino acids. The germline V and J ends were trimmed by 4 bases and 4 bases, with 17 bases remaining between them. CDR3 protein: CASSGAAWEGTEAFF. Written as DNA, the CDR3 is TGCGCCAGCAGCGGGGCAGCTTGGGAAGGCACTGAAGCTTTCTTT.

The chain employs TRBV5-5 and TRBJ2-7; 8 bases match TRBD1. V gave up 1 base and J gave up 5 bases; unmatched junction bases: 8. The CDR3 is 15 amino acids. Germline V gene data show CDR1 as SGHKS and CDR2 as YYEKEE (reference sequence). As DNA, the CDR3 is TGTGCCAGCAGCTTGCCCGCAGGGGGCGGTGACGAGCAGTACTTC. It translates to CASSLPAGGGDEQYF.

The genes are TRBV23-1 and TRBJ1-3, with unresolved D. TRBV23-1 falls under the ORF class, with uncertain function. The CDR3 length is 17 residues. V was pared by 0 bases and J by 3 bases, with 15 bases between. CDR3 sequence reads: CASSQSIRTRGGNTIYF. CDR3 DNA: TGCGCCAGCAGTCAATCGATAAGAACACGTGGTGGAAACACCATATATTTT.

This clone has just one count. The gene calls are TRBV2 and TRBJ2-5; D gene ambiguous. Between the trimmed V and J ends, which lost 5 bases and 2 bases, there was a span of 12 bases. Germline V gene data show CDR1 as SNHLY and CDR2 as FYNNEI. The length of the CDR3 is 14 residues. CDR3 nucleotide sequence: TGTGCCAGCAGTTTGGAGATTCTTCAAGAGACCCAGTACTTC. It codes for CASSLEILQETQYF.

V usage is TRBV7-2 and J usage is TRBJ2-3, with 7 bases that match TRBD1. Unmatched junction bases numbered 6, after V lost 5 bases and J lost 1 base. In germline, CDR1 is SGHTA, CDR2 FQGNSA. CDR3 size: 15 residues. For the CDR3, the DNA is TGTGCCAGCAGCCCCGACAGGGTTCGCACAGATACGCAGTATTTT. This gives the protein CASSPDRVRTDTQYF.

The rearrangement links TRBV2 to TRBJ2-2; D may be TRBD1 (5 bases). V shed 7 bases and J shed 0 bases, with 9 bases lying between them. Germline V gives CDR1 SNHLY, CDR2 FYNNEI. The CDR3 runs to 14 residues. Here the CDR3 DNA reads TGTGCCAGCAAGGCAGGGACGAACACCGGGGAGCTGTTTTTT. Translated, it gives CASKAGTNTGELFF.

The gene calls are TRBV10-2 and TRBJ2-5, with 7 nucleotides matching TRBD2. The CDR3 consists of 15 residues. Germline CDR1 and CDR2: WSHSY and SAAADI. With V trimmed by 0 bases and J by 1 base, 2 bases remained unmatched. Here the CDR3 reads CASSESSSGQETQYF. The CDR3, as DNA: TGCGCCAGCAGTGAGTCGTCTAGCGGCCAAGAGACCCAGTACTTC.

This clone was counted once. V usage is TRBV10-3 and J usage is TRBJ1-1, with D possibly matching TRBD1 (5 bases). The CDR3 runs to 14 residues. Trimming removed 0 bases from V and 0 bases from J, with 5 bases in between. Germline lookup yields CDR1 ENHRY and CDR2 SYGVKD. The CDR3 sequence: CAISESTVNTEAFF. CDR3 DNA sequence: TGTGCCATCAGTGAGTCGACAGTGAACACTGAAGCTTTCTTT.

The chain carries TRBV2 and TRBJ1-5; no reliable D call. V lost 3 bases and J 4 bases, leaving 16 bases between the germline ends. Germline CDR1 and CDR2: SNHLY and FYNNEI. This CDR3 spans 16 amino acids. In nucleotides, the CDR3 is TGTGCCAGCAGTGATGTCGCGGCAGCCTTAAATCAGCCCCAGCATTTT. It yields the protein CASSDVAAALNQPQHF.

CDR3 region: CASSYPRKKSSYEQYF. Written as DNA, the CDR3 is TGTGCCAGCAGTTACCCGCGGAAGAAGTCCTCCTACGAGCAGTACTTC. The chain is built from TRBV6-6 and TRBJ2-7; no definite D call. The germline V and J ends were trimmed by 2 bases and 0 bases, with 14 bases remaining between them. This CDR3 region has 16 residues. Germline values: CDR1 MNHNY, CDR2 SVGAGI (reference sequence).

This clone showed up just once. J is TRBJ2-6 and V is TRBV4-2; D is unresolved. The CDR3 consists of 15 residues. The V gene lost 3 bases and the J gene lost 0 bases, with 6 bases spanning the gap. CDR1 LGHNA and CDR2 YNFKEQ come from the germline V gene. Here the CDR3 reads CASSHRGSGANVLTF. Here the CDR3 DNA reads TGTGCCAGCAGCCATAGAGGCTCTGGGGCCAACGTCCTGACTTTC.

The chain recombines TRBV30 with TRBJ1-2; 8 nucleotides agree with TRBD1. V shed 2 bases and J 4 bases; nucleotides not matched to a gene: 3. Germline V gene sequence: CDR1 GTSNPN, CDR2 SVGIG (reference sequence). The CDR3 contains 13 residues. CDR3 nucleotides: TGTGCCTGGAGTACCGGGACAGGCTATGGCTACACCTTC. Translated, it gives CAWSTGTGYGYTF.

The J gene is TRBJ1-5, the V gene TRBV5-8; 9 positions agree with TRBD1. J lost 4 bases, V lost 2 bases, and 10 bases had no gene match. This CDR3 has 17 amino acids. Germline V gene lookup returns CDR1 SGHTS and CDR2 YDEGEE. As DNA, the CDR3 is TGTGCCAGCAGCTTCTTATACGGACAGGGGTTAAATCAGCCCCAGCATTTT. Its translation: CASSFLYGQGLNQPQHF.

This clone was seen more than once but under ten times. The genes are TRBV11-2 and TRBJ2-7; TRBD2 matches at 9 bases. V shed 4 bases and J 7 bases; nucleotides not matched to a gene: 5. CDR3 length: 13 residues. The V gene's germline CDR1 is SGHAT and CDR2 FQNNGV. This chain's CDR3 is CASSSGLASEQYF. Here the CDR3 DNA reads TGTGCCAGCAGCTCCGGACTAGCGAGTGAGCAGTACTTC.

CDR3 coding DNA: TGTGCCAGCAGCTTAGCTACCGGGACAGGGCCCCAAGAGACCCAGTACTTC. Its protein product is CASSLATGTGPQETQYF. The rearrangement links TRBV11-2 to TRBJ2-5, with TRBD1 matching over 9 bases. CDR3 size: 17 residues. Germline CDR1 and CDR2: SGHAT and FQNNGV. The trim removed 1 base at V and 1 base at J, leaving 7 bases unmatched.

This sequence joins TRBV7-9 and TRBJ1-2; TRBD1 might be the D (6 bases). This CDR3 has 15 amino acids. V gave up 5 bases and J gave up 7 bases, with 20 bases separating them. Germline loops: CDR1 SEHNR, CDR2 FQNEAQ (reference sequence). As DNA, the CDR3 is TGTGCCAGCAGCAAGTGGGAACAGGGCTTAGGTGGCTACACCTTC. As protein: CASSKWEQGLGGYTF.

The V gene is TRBV6-5, the J gene TRBJ1-1; D is uncertain. The ends were cut back, 6 bases at V and 11 bases at J, with 19 bases in the middle. Germline V gene data show CDR1 as MNHEY and CDR2 as SVGAGI. The CDR3 covers 13 residues. The CDR3 spells CASSLRALGKAFF. CDR3 sequence (DNA): TGTGCCAGCAGCTTGAGGGCTCTCGGAAAGGCTTTCTTT.

This clone is a singleton in its sample. This chain uses TRBV2 with TRBJ1-1; 7 bases align to TRBD1. V lost 5 bases and J lost 0; bases outside the gene matches: 3. Germline CDR1 SNHLY, CDR2 FYNNEI. The CDR3 runs to 14 residues. CDR3 residues: CASSQGGMNTEAFF. The CDR3, as DNA: TGTGCCAGCAGTCAAGGGGGCATGAACACTGAAGCTTTCTTT.

In its sample, this clone was seen a few times. The V gene is TRBV3-1 (or the pseudogene TRBV3-2), the J gene TRBJ1-6; D is perhaps TRBD1 (6 bases). Germline V CDR1 and CDR2: LGHDT, YNNKEL (reference sequence). The CDR3 is 14 residues long. V was clipped by 1 base and J by 6 bases, with 7 bases between them. The CDR3 sequence: CASSQVQGNSPLHF. The CDR3 DNA is TGTGCCAGCAGCCAAGTACAGGGTAATTCACCCCTCCACTTT.

The genes are TRBV9 and TRBJ2-1; 8 nucleotides match TRBD1. V dropped 0 bases and J dropped 3; count of bases not matched to a gene: 5. The germline gives CDR1 SGDLS, CDR2 YYNGEE. The CDR3 totals 16 residues. CDR3 bases: TGTGCCAGCAGCGTAGTAAGGACAGGGAACTACAATGAGCAGTTCTTC. Residues: CASSVVRTGNYNEQFF. Full variable domain (missing parts from reference TRBV9 and TRBJ2-1): DSGVTQTPKHLITATGQRVTLRCSPRSGDLSVYWYQQSLDQGLQFLIQYYNGEERAKGNILERFSAQQFPDLHSELNLSSLELGDSALYFCASSVVRTGNYNEQFFGPGTRLTVL.

V usage is TRBV6-6 and J usage is TRBJ2-7, with 7 bases identical to TRBD1. CDR1 and CDR2 (germline): MNHNY, SVGAGI (reference sequence). J lost 4 bases, V lost 4 bases, and 10 bases had no gene match. CDR3 length equals 15 residues. The CDR3 spells CASSFQRGLGYEQYF. In DNA, the CDR3 is TGTGCCAGCAGTTTTCAAAGGGGGCTTGGTTACGAGCAGTACTTC.

The chain joins TRBV7-3 to TRBJ1-1; D is ambiguous. Germline CDR1 reads SGHTA; CDR2 reads FQGTGA. V was cut by 2 bases and J by 4 bases, with 8 bases left in between. This CDR3 is built from 13 residues. As DNA, the CDR3 is TGTGCCAGCAGCTTAGTAAGGAGCACTGAAGCTTTCTTT. It is translated as CASSLVRSTEAFF. Supplemented by reference TRBV7-3 and TRBJ1-1, the full variable domain reads GAGVSQTPSNKVTEKGKYVELRCDPISGHTALYWYRQSLGQGPEFLIYFQGTGAADDSGLPNDRFFAVRPEGSVSTLKIQRTERGDSAVYLCASSLVRSTEAFFGQGTRLTVV.

This chain joins TRBV6-1 and TRBJ2-7; D is possibly TRBD2 (6 bases). The CDR3 sequence is 15 residues long. CDR1 is MNHNS and CDR2 is SASEGT in the germline V gene. With 2 bases removed from V and 3 bases from J, the gap between germline ends came to 14 bases. The CDR3 nucleotides are TGTGCCAGCAGTGAATCGGGGGAGATATACTACGAGCAGTACGTC. Encoded protein: CASSESGEIYYEQYV.